This T cell receptor beta chain was documented in a study of T cells after yellow fever vaccination. Across the whole study: Libraries from low-cell-number fractions were prepared with the SMART-Seq v4 Ultra Low Input RNA kit. Study-wide results and limits: Clones that expanded after primary vaccination mostly reappeared after the booster (just under 98% CD4, 88% CD8). Contaminating bulk clonotypes could be abundant in FACS-sorted repertoires. A faster peak, day 5 versus 15, was reached by the weaker secondary response.

The sample holds many counts of this clonotype. Its antigen is unidentified. TCRdb reprocessed the 5' RACE reads with MiXCR, giving one entry per CDR3 protein. The data show 60,000 to 85,000 distinct CDR3 sequences, approximately 7% seen once. The sequence was collected from a man aged 18-30 years who received the YFV17D yellow fever vaccine. The sample in question was CD8+ T cells sorted from PBMCs, obtained 35 to 50 days after the first yellow fever vaccination.

The CDR3 loop reads CASSLQAGLNTEAFF. Written as DNA, the CDR3 is TGTGCCAGCAGCTTGCAGGCGGGCCTAAACACTGAAGCTTTCTTT. V and J are TRBV5-5 and TRBJ1-1; D gene uncertain. The CDR3 runs 15 residues. Trimming took 1 base from V and 2 from J, leaving 12 bases between them. Germline values: CDR1 SGHKS, CDR2 YYEKEE (reference sequence). Combining the CDR3 with reference TRBV5-5 and TRBJ1-1 gives the whole variable domain DAGVTQSPTHLIKTRGQQVTLRCSPISGHKSVSWYQQVLGQGPQFIFQYYEKEERGRGNFPDRFSARQFPNYSSELNVNALLLGDSALYLCASSLQAGLNTEAFFGQGTRLTVV.